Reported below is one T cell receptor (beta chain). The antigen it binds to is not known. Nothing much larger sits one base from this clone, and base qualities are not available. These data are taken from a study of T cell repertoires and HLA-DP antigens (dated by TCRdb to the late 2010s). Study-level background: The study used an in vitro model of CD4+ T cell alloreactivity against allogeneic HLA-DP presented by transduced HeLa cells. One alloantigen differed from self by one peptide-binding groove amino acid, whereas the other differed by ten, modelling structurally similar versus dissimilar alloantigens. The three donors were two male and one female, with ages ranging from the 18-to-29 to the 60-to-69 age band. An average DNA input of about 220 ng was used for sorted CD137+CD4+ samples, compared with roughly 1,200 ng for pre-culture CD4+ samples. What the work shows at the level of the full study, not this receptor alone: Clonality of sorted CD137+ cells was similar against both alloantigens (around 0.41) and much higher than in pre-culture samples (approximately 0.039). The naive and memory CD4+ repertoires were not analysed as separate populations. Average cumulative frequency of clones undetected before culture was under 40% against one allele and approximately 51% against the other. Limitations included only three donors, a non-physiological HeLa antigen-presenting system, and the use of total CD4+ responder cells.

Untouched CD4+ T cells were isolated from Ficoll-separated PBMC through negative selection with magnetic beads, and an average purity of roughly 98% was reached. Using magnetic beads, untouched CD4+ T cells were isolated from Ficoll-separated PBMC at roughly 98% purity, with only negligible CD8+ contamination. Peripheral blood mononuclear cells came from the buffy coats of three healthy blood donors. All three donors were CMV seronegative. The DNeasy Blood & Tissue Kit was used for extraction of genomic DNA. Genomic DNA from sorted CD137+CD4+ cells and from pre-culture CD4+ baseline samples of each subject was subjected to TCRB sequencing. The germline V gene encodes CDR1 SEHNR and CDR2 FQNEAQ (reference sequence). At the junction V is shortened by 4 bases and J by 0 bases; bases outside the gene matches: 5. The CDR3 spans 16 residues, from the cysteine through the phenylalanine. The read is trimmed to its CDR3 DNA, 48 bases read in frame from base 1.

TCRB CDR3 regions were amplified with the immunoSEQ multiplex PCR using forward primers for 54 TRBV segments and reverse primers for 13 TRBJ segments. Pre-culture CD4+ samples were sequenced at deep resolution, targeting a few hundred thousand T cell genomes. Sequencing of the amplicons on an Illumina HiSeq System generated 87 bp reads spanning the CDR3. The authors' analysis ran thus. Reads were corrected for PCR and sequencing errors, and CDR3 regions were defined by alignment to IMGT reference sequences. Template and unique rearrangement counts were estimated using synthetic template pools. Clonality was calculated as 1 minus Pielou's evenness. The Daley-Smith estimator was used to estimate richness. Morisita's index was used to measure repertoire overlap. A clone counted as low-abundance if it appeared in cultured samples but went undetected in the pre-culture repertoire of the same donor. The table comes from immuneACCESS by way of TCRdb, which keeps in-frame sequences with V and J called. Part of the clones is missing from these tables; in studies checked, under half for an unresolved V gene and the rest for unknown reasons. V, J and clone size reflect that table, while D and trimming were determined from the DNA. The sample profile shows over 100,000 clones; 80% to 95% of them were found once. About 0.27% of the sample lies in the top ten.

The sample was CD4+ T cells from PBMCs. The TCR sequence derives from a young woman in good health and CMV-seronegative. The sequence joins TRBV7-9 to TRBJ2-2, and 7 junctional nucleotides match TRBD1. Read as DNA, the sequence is TGTGCCAGCAGCTCCGCCGGGACAGCGAACACCGGGGAGCTGTTTTTT. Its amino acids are CASSSAGTANTGELFF.